These 22 T cell receptor beta chains came from one sample sequenced in a study of T cell responses to AZD1222 COVID-19 vaccine. Profiled with immunoSEQ multiplex PCR; TCRdb holds only in-frame clones, not every one. The sample lists more than 75,000 clones; 90% were seen once. Sequenced material: peripheral blood, taken on day 0 of AZD1222 vaccination. Source of these receptors: an adult in good health.

This clone has a single count. The gene calls are TRBV7-8 and TRBJ2-3; TRBD2 agrees at 7 bases. CDR1 and CDR2 from the germline V gene are SGHVS and FQNEAQ. The CDR3 consists of 16 residues. The V segment lost 5 bases and the J segment 5 bases; nucleotides outside the gene matches: 13. The DNA of the CDR3 is TGTGCCAGCAGCCAAACTAGCGCCTGGGGCCGAGATACGCAGTATTTT. Translated, it gives CASSQTSAWGRDTQYF.

The chain is built from TRBV7-2 and TRBJ2-5; 12 positions agree with TRBD2. CDR1 is SGHTA and CDR2 is FQGNSA in the germline V gene. V shed 5 bases and J 1 base; nucleotides not matched to a gene: 5. This CDR3 region has 16 residues. CDR3 sequence (DNA): TGTGCCAGCAGCGCGACTAGCGGGAGATTCCAAGAGACCCAGTACTTC. Protein sequence: CASSATSGRFQETQYF.

The J gene is TRBJ1-6, the V gene TRBV5-4, with D maybe TRBD1 (6 bases). The CDR3 has 16 amino acids. Germline V gene data show CDR1 as SGHNT and CDR2 as YYREEE (reference sequence). Trimming took off 3 bases at V and 5 bases at J, with 15 bases between the two ends. CDR3 DNA: TGTGCCAGCAGCTCCCCGGCAGGGGTGGATAATTCACCCCTCCACTTT. Amino acid sequence: CASSSPAGVDNSPLHF.

This chain links TRBV28 with TRBJ1-3, with TRBD1 as a possible D gene (5 bases). The germline V gene encodes CDR1 MDHEN and CDR2 SYDVKM. The CDR3 length is 15 residues. The ends were cut back, 5 bases at V and 2 bases at J, with 13 bases in the middle. The CDR3: CASSLAPGTGNTIYF. The DNA of the CDR3 is TGTGCCAGCAGTCTGGCCCCAGGGACTGGAAACACCATATATTTT. Full variable domain (outside the CDR3, taken from reference TRBV28 and TRBJ1-3): DVKVTQSSRYLVKRTGEKVFLECVQDMDHENMFWYRQDPGLGLRLIYFSYDVKMKEKGDIPEGYSVSREKKERFSLILESASTNQTSMYLCASSLAPGTGNTIYFGEGSWLTVV.

As concerns this clone: Within the sample, other DNA sequences also encode this same CDR3. The genes are TRBV6-2 or TRBV6-3 and TRBJ1-1; perhaps TRBD1 as D (5 bases). Trimming removed 0 bases from V and 0 bases from J, with 5 bases in between. Germline CDR1 reads MNHEY; CDR2 reads SVGEGT. CDR3 length: 14 residues. CDR3: CASSYSTVNTEAFF. The CDR3 nucleotides are TGTGCCAGCAGTTACTCGACAGTGAACACTGAAGCTTTCTTT.

This chain connects TRBV7-2 to TRBJ2-1; 10 bases fit TRBD1. Losses at the gene ends were 6 bases for V and 8 bases for J; bases not matched to a gene: 4. The CDR3 has 13 residues. Germline V CDR1 and CDR2: SGHTA, FQGNSA. Here the CDR3 DNA reads TGTGCCAGCAGGAGACAGGGGGCGGATGAGCAGTTCTTC. This codes for CASRRQGADEQFF. Supplemented by reference TRBV7-2 and TRBJ2-1, the full variable domain reads GAGVSQSPSNKVTEKGKDVELRCDPISGHTALYWYRQSLGQGLEFLIYFQGNSAPDKSGLPSDRFSAERTGGSVSTLTIQRTQQEDSAVYLCASRRQGADEQFFGPGTRLTVL.

V and J are TRBV7-2 and TRBJ2-5; 13 bases fit TRBD2. The CDR3 covers 14 residues. CDR1 is SGHTA and CDR2 is FQGNSA in the germline V gene. The V and J ends lost 5 bases and 5 bases, in that order; junction bases with no gene match: 2. The CDR3 DNA is TGTGCCAGCAGCGGACTAGCGGGAGTTGAGACCCAGTACTTC. It translates to CASSGLAGVETQYF.

This clone rates as medium-sized. The chain combines TRBV19 with TRBJ2-7; 10 bases line up with TRBD1. After removal of 3 bases from V and 4 bases from J, the junction contained 3 bases not matched to a gene. Germline V gene sequence: CDR1 LNHDA, CDR2 SQIVND (reference sequence). The CDR3 has 14 amino acids. Written as DNA, the CDR3 is TGTGCCAGTAGTATGGGGACAGGGGAGTACGAGCAGTACTTC. Translation: CASSMGTGEYEQYF.

V gene TRBV9 combines with J gene TRBJ2-2; 7 nucleotides match TRBD2. CDR1 and CDR2 (germline): SGDLS, YYNGEE. J gave up 6 bases and V 2 bases, and 16 bases lay outside the gene matches. This CDR3 region has 18 residues. CDR3 coding DNA: TGTGCCAGCAGCGTGTCGTGGGAGGGGCAGGGAATCCCCGGGGAGCTGTTTTTT. Amino acid sequence: CASSVSWEGQGIPGELFF.

As regards this clone: A junction boundary mismatches the germline segment, possibly from a read error. The CDR3 loop is CASSLGLAGLDTQYF. CDR3 DNA: TGTGCTAGCAGCTTAGGACTAGCGGGACTAGATACGCAGTATTTT. The genes are TRBV7-7 and TRBJ2-3; TRBD2 matches 12 bases. In germline, CDR1 is SSHAT, CDR2 FNYEAQ (reference sequence). This CDR3 contains 15 residues.

This chain connects TRBV21-1 to TRBJ2-1; the table's D call, TRBD1, has no DNA check behind it. TRBV21-1 has pseudogene status. CDR3 length: 16 amino acids. CDR3 DNA: TGTGCCAGCAGCCCCCCGACAGAGAGCTCCTACAATGAGCAGTTCTTC. It encodes CASSPPTESSYNEQFF.

The V call is TRBV28, the J call TRBJ2-7, with D possibly being TRBD1 or TRBD2 (5 bases each). Germline-derived CDR1 and CDR2 are MDHEN and SYDVKM. The CDR3 length is 15 residues. Trimming took 6 bases from V and 0 from J, leaving 15 bases between them. Here the CDR3 DNA reads TGTGCCAGCAGCACAACCGGGACGGACTCCTACGAGCAGTACTTC. Residues: CASSTTGTDSYEQYF.

The chain combines TRBV7-9 with TRBJ2-1; no definite D call. The CDR3 extends over 13 amino acids. CDR1 is SEHNR and CDR2 is FQNEAQ in the germline V gene (reference sequence). Deletions cut 3 bases from V and 7 bases from J, with 10 bases between. The CDR3 sequence: CASSFIITNEQFF. In nucleotides, the CDR3 is TGTGCCAGCAGCTTCATCATAACAAATGAGCAGTTCTTC.

The chain combines TRBV21-1 with TRBJ2-7; whether TRBD1, the table's D call, matches the DNA was not checked. TRBV21-1 is an annotated pseudogene. The CDR3 extends over 16 amino acids. The CDR3 here is CASSILRQGLCYEQYF. Written as DNA, the CDR3 is TGTGCCAGCAGCATTCTTCGACAGGGGCTTTGCTACGAGCAGTACTTC.

The J gene is TRBJ2-5, the V gene TRBV3-1 (or the pseudogene TRBV3-2); no clear D. The germline gives CDR1 LGHDT, CDR2 YNNKEL (reference sequence). This CDR3 region has 13 residues. Trimming removed 4 bases at V and 2 bases at J, with 8 bases between. CDR3 nucleotides: TGTGCCAGCAGCCCGACCCTTCAAGAGACCCAGTACTTC. Its translation is CASSPTLQETQYF.

The V call is TRBV19, the J call TRBJ2-2; no clear D. V lost 4 bases and J lost 5, with 14 bases in between. The germline gives CDR1 LNHDA, CDR2 SQIVND (reference sequence). The CDR3 extends over 15 amino acids. Here the CDR3 DNA reads TGTGCCAGTAGTACCCCCCTGAGGCCGACCGGGGAGCTGTTTTTT. This translates into CASSTPLRPTGELFF.

V and J are TRBV25-1 and TRBJ2-2; 7 bases are a match to TRBD2. CDR3 length equals 15 residues. Germline V gene data show CDR1 as MGHDK and CDR2 as SYGVNS. After removal of 1 base from V and 5 bases from J, the junction contained 4 bases not matched to a gene. Here the CDR3 DNA reads TGTGCCAGCAGTGAATTGGGGACTACAACCGGGGAGCTGTTTTTT. This translates into CASSELGTTTGELFF.

The J gene is TRBJ1-4, the V gene TRBV24-1, with D hard to call. The germline V and J ends were trimmed by 4 bases and 6 bases, with 11 bases remaining between them. CDR1 is KGHDR and CDR2 is SFDVKD in the germline V gene. This CDR3 has 14 residues. Here the CDR3 reads CATSEPGSDEKLFF. In nucleotides, the CDR3 is TGTGCCACCAGTGAGCCCGGGAGCGATGAAAAACTGTTTTTT.

The DNA of the CDR3 is TGTGCCAGCAGTTCCCCCATGAGCACCCGGGAGACCCAGTACTTC. It translates to CASSSPMSTRETQYF. This sequence joins TRBV28 and TRBJ2-5; D ambiguous. The CDR3 sequence is 15 residues long. Trimming removed 4 bases at V and 5 bases at J, with 17 bases between. The V gene's germline CDR1 is MDHEN and CDR2 SYDVKM. Complete variable domain (other parts from reference TRBV28 and TRBJ2-5): DVKVTQSSRYLVKRTGEKVFLECVQDMDHENMFWYRQDPGLGLRLIYFSYDVKMKEKGDIPEGYSVSREKKERFSLILESASTNQTSMYLCASSSPMSTRETQYFGPGTRLLVL.

The rearrangement uses TRBV19 and TRBJ1-6; 7 positions match TRBD1. The germline CDR1 and CDR2 sequences are LNHDA and SQIVND (reference sequence). V gave up 6 bases and J gave up 3 bases; unmatched junction bases: 2. The CDR3 has 14 amino acids. CDR3 protein: CASRTGYYNSPLHF. Here the CDR3 DNA reads TGTGCCAGTAGGACAGGGTACTATAATTCACCCCTCCACTTT.

This clone appeared a single time. The V and J genes are TRBV9 and TRBJ2-3; 13 bases map to TRBD2. CDR1 and CDR2 (germline): SGDLS, YYNGEE. CDR3 length: 16 amino acids. V shed 4 bases, J shed 6 bases, and the junction held 8 bases outside the gene matches. The CDR3 DNA reads TGTGCCAGCAGCCCTAGACTAGCGGGAGGATTGGATACGCAGTATTTT. Translating it yields CASSPRLAGGLDTQYF.

In its sample, this clone was seen once. The chain couples TRBV24-1 to TRBJ2-3; possibly TRBD1 for D (5 bases). V was pared by 2 bases and J by 2 bases, with 10 bases between. The CDR3 contains 15 residues. Germline CDR1 and CDR2: KGHDR and SFDVKD. This chain's CDR3 is CATSDSGSPTDTQYF. CDR3 DNA: TGTGCCACCAGTGATTCAGGGTCCCCCACAGATACGCAGTATTTT.